This TCR beta chain originates from a study of blood T cell repertoires in COVID-19. Across the study: Italy, Spain and the United States were the sources of the convalescent and acute COVID-19 samples.

This CDR3 contains 17 residues. Germline-derived CDR1 and CDR2 are MNHEY and SMNVEV (reference sequence). V lost 6 bases, J lost 0 bases, and 18 bases lay in between. How the authors handled the data: Reference gene primer amplification yielded estimated nucleated cell counts. The method was immunoSEQ multiplex PCR; TCRdb's version includes in-frame clones alone and lacks a portion of them. That table gives V, J and clone size, and the DNA gave D and trimming. The top ten clones hold 1.5% of a sample with about 140,000 clones, roughly 88% of them seen once. The sequenced sample was peripheral blood. The rearrangement uses TRBV27 and TRBJ2-1, with a weak D call TRBD2 (6 bases). The receptor comes from an older woman with acute or convalescent COVID-19. In DNA form, the CDR3 reads TGTGCCAGCAGCAAACTTAGCGGATCCTTCTCCTACAATGAGCAGTTCTTC. Translated: CASSKLSGSFSYNEQFF.